This entry lists 20 T cell receptor beta chains sequenced from one sample in a study of blood T cell repertoires in COVID-19. Measured with immunoSEQ multiplex PCR; TCRdb has only the in-frame clones, and not every one. The sample yields some 240,000 clones, 90% seen once. Specimen: peripheral blood. The receptors derive from a woman aged 55-70 years with COVID-19, enrolled during active disease.

V and J are TRBV11-1 and TRBJ2-5; 8 bases map to TRBD1. The junction had 8 bases not matched to a gene; V was cut back by 1 base and J by 4 bases. The CDR3 runs to 16 residues. Looked up from germline, CDR1 is SGHAT and CDR2 is FQDESV (reference sequence). CDR3 sequence (DNA): TGTGCCAGCAGCTTAGTGTCCTGGACAGGGAGAGAGACCCAGTACTTC. It encodes CASSLVSWTGRETQYF.

This clone is a singleton in its sample. The chain links TRBV19 to TRBJ2-2, with TRBD2 identical over 8 bases. CDR1 is LNHDA and CDR2 is SQIVND in the germline V gene (reference sequence). The junction had 8 bases not matched to a gene; V was cut back by 5 bases and J by 6 bases. The CDR3 sequence is 15 residues long. DNA of the CDR3: TGTGCCAGTAGTCCCGGGGGGGCCGTCGCCGGGGAGCTGTTTTTT. This sequence encodes CASSPGGAVAGELFF.

The chain joins TRBV5-1 to TRBJ2-7; tentatively, D is TRBD2 (6 bases). Trimming removed 4 bases at V and 4 bases at J, with 21 bases between. The CDR3 contains 16 residues. Germline values: CDR1 SGHRS, CDR2 YFSETQ. In DNA form, the CDR3 reads TGCGCCAGCAGCATAGGGACTTCCCTGGGATGGTACGAGCAGTACTTC. Its translation is CASSIGTSLGWYEQYF. Drawing the rest from reference TRBV5-1 and TRBJ2-7, the complete variable domain is KAGVTQTPRYLIKTRGQQVTLSCSPISGHRSVSWYQQTPGQGLQFLFEYFSETQRNKGNFPGRFSGRQFSNSRSEMNVSTLELGDSALYLCASSIGTSLGWYEQYFGPGTRLTVT.

The chain has TRBV9 and TRBJ1-5; TRBD1 aligns across 9 bases. V lost 0 bases to trimming and J lost 6 bases; unmatched junction nucleotides: 7. Germline V gene lookup returns CDR1 SGDLS and CDR2 YYNGEE. This CDR3 has 16 amino acids. DNA for the CDR3: TGTGCCAGCAGCGTAGTCGACAGGGGGGTGGGTCAGCCCCAGCATTTT. Its protein is CASSVVDRGVGQPQHF.

This clone appeared a single time. CDR3 amino acids: CASSPTGGQPQHF. CDR3 DNA: TGTGCCAGCAGCCCGACAGGGGGACAGCCCCAGCATTTT. This chain joins TRBV7-9 and TRBJ1-5; TRBD1 matches 9 bases. Germline V lookup: CDR1 SEHNR, CDR2 FQNEAQ (reference sequence). CDR3 length: 13 residues. V dropped 5 bases and J dropped 7; count of bases not matched to a gene: 3. The variable domain in full, completed from reference TRBV7-9 and TRBJ1-5, reads DTGVSQNPRHKITKRGQNVTFRCDPISEHNRLYWYRQTLGQGPEFLTYFQNEAQLEKSRLLSDRFSAERPKGSFSTLEIQRTEQGDSAMYLCASSPTGGQPQHFGDGTRLSIL.

The genes are TRBV30 and TRBJ2-7; a weak D match, TRBD1 (6 bases). The CDR3 length is 11 residues. The germline V and J ends were trimmed by 5 bases and 6 bases, with 11 bases remaining between them. CDR1 GTSNPN and CDR2 SVGIG come from the germline V gene (reference sequence). The CDR3 protein is CAWLQGFEQYF. CDR3 in DNA: TGTGCCTGGCTGCAGGGGTTCGAGCAGTACTTC.

This clone was seen just once. The rearrangement joins TRBV6-5 to TRBJ1-6; D unclear. The germline gives CDR1 MNHEY, CDR2 SVGAGI. The CDR3 spans 13 residues. V lost 8 bases to trimming and J lost 7 bases, with 12 bases between them. CDR3 in DNA: TGTGCCAGCTCATTCCAGGAAAATTCACCCCTCCACTTT. Its protein is CASSFQENSPLHF.

This chain uses TRBV27 with TRBJ1-2, with D perhaps matching TRBD1 (6 bases). Looked up from germline, CDR1 is MNHEY and CDR2 is SMNVEV (reference sequence). With 3 bases removed from V and 8 bases from J, the gap between germline ends came to 13 bases. The CDR3 totals 13 residues. The CDR3 here is CASSFRGAEGYTF. For the CDR3, the DNA is TGTGCCAGCAGTTTTCGGGGGGCCGAAGGCTACACCTTC.

This chain joins TRBV4-3 and TRBJ1-6; D not certain. CDR1 and CDR2 (germline): LGHNA, YSLEER. Trimming took 0 bases from V and 6 from J, leaving 12 bases between them. This CDR3 region has 16 residues. Here the CDR3 reads CASSQDQLQSNSPLHF. The CDR3 DNA is TGCGCCAGCAGCCAAGATCAATTACAGAGTAATTCACCCCTCCACTTT.

V is TRBV4-1 and J is TRBJ2-3, with 16 bases lining up with TRBD2. The CDR3 contains 16 residues. Losses at the gene ends were 6 bases for V and 4 bases for J; bases not matched to a gene: 4. The germline V gene has CDR1 MGHRA and CDR2 YSYEKL. CDR3 nucleotides: TGCGCCAGCAGGGGACTAGCGGGGGGGTGGTCAGATACGCAGTATTTT. It codes for CASRGLAGGWSDTQYF.

This chain joins TRBV18 and TRBJ2-6; TRBD1 might be the D (6 bases). Deletions cut 3 bases from V and 0 bases from J, with 21 bases between. The CDR3 runs 20 residues. Per the germline V gene, CDR1 is KGHSH and CDR2 is LQKENI. CDR3 protein: CASSPTKLILGGSGANVLTF. CDR3 coding DNA: TGTGCCAGCTCACCCACAAAACTTATACTAGGGGGCTCTGGGGCCAACGTCCTGACTTTC.

This clone was seen only once. The CDR3 DNA is TGCGCCAGCATGGGACAGGGAGACTACGAGCAGTACTTC. Amino acids: CASMGQGDYEQYF. The chain links TRBV5-1 to TRBJ2-7; 9 bases map to TRBD1. Trimming removed 6 bases from V and 3 bases from J; junction bases left unmatched: 4. The CDR3 has 13 residues. CDR1 is SGHRS, CDR2 YFSETQ, per germline.

J is TRBJ2-3 and V is TRBV5-8; 7 nucleotides align to TRBD1. Germline V gene sequence: CDR1 SGHTS, CDR2 YDEGEE. Trimming took 3 bases from V and 6 from J; bases not matched to a gene: 4. The length of the CDR3 is 13 residues. CDR3 DNA: TGTGCCAGCAGCTCGGACAGGCCCGATACGCAGTATTTT. Protein sequence: CASSSDRPDTQYF.

The rearrangement links TRBV24-1 to TRBJ2-1, with TRBD2 as a possible D gene (5 bases). The CDR3 has 16 amino acids. Trimming stripped 5 bases from V and 4 bases from J, with 17 bases between. Per germline, CDR1 KGHDR and CDR2 SFDVKD. The CDR3 DNA is TGTGCCACCAGTGGGGCAGGAGCGGAGAGTTACAATGAGCAGTTCTTC. Encoded protein: CATSGAGAESYNEQFF.

The CDR3 sequence is CASSVGQPGTEAFF. In nucleotides, the CDR3 is TGTGCCAGCAGCGTGGGACAGCCGGGCACTGAAGCTTTCTTT. The chain uses TRBV7-2 and TRBJ1-1; 7 bases match TRBD1. CDR1 is SGHTA and CDR2 is FQGNSA in the germline V gene. The J segment lost 4 bases and the V segment lost 5 bases, leaving 7 bases of the junction unmatched. The CDR3 covers 14 residues. The full variable domain, in which reference TRBV7-2 and TRBJ1-1 provide the parts outside the CDR3, is GAGVSQSPSNKVTEKGKDVELRCDPISGHTALYWYRQSLGQGLEFLIYFQGNSAPDKSGLPSDRFSAERTGGSVSTLTIQRTQQEDSAVYLCASSVGQPGTEAFFGQGTRLTVV.

This clone was observed a few times. The gene calls are TRBV4-1 and TRBJ1-2; a weak D match, TRBD1 (6 bases). V shed 0 bases and J shed 4 bases, with 12 bases lying between them. CDR1 MGHRA and CDR2 YSYEKL come from the germline V gene. The CDR3 covers 15 residues. The CDR3 loop is CASSQEQGMSYGYTF. The CDR3 coding sequence is TGCGCCAGCAGCCAAGAACAGGGTATGAGCTATGGCTACACCTTC.

The CDR3 spells CSASRPQVNTGELFF. CDR3 DNA: TGCAGTGCTAGTCGGCCCCAGGTGAACACCGGGGAGCTGTTTTTT. This rearrangement joins TRBV20-1 to TRBJ2-2; D not certain. The CDR3 extends over 15 amino acids. CDR1 is DFQATT, CDR2 SNEGSKA, per germline (reference sequence). Deletions cut 3 bases from V and 1 base from J, with 12 bases between.

The chain has TRBV19 and TRBJ1-4, with no clear D. Trimming took 5 bases from V and 1 from J, leaving 14 bases between them. Germline V CDR1 and CDR2: LNHDA, SQIVND (reference sequence). CDR3 size: 16 residues. The CDR3 DNA is TGTGCCAGTAGTGCGCAGCGATCTGAAACTAATGAAAAACTGTTTTTT. It is translated as CASSAQRSETNEKLFF.

CDR3 nucleotides: TGCGCCAGCAGCCCCTCGTGGCAGGGGGCGAATGAGCAGTTCTTC. It encodes CASSPSWQGANEQFF. The genes are TRBV4-3 and TRBJ2-1; 8 bases agree with TRBD1. V shed 4 bases, J shed 7 bases, and the junction held 9 bases outside the gene matches. Per the germline V gene, CDR1 is LGHNA and CDR2 is YSLEER. The CDR3 is made up of 15 amino acids.

The chain has TRBV5-1 and TRBJ2-2; D is uncertain. Between the trimmed V and J ends, which lost 2 bases and 6 bases, there was a span of 5 bases. The CDR3 sequence is 12 residues long. Germline CDR1 is SGHRS and CDR2 is YFSETQ. The CDR3 reads CASSFGPGELFF. Written as DNA, the CDR3 is TGCGCCAGCAGCTTTGGGCCCGGGGAGCTGTTTTTT.